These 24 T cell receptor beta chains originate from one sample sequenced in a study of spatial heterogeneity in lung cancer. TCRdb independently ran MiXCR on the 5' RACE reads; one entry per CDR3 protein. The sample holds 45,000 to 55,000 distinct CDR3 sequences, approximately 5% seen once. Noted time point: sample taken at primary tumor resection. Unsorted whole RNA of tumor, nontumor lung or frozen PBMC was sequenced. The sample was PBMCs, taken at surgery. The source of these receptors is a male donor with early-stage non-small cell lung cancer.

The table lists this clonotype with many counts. The CDR3 bases are TGTGCCAGCAGGCGCCCGGGACTAGCACCATACGAGCAGTACTTC. It specifies CASRRPGLAPYEQYF. The V and J genes are TRBV27 and TRBJ2-7; TRBD2 agrees at 9 bases. Germline CDR1 is MNHEY and CDR2 is SMNVEV (reference sequence). The CDR3 is made up of 15 amino acids. After removal of 6 bases from V and 4 bases from J, the junction contained 10 bases not matched to a gene.

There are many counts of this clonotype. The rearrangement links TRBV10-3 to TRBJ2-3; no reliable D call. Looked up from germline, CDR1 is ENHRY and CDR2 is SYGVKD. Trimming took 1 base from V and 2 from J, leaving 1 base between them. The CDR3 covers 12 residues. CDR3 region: CAISEFTDTQYF. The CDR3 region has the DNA TGTGCCATCAGTGAGTTCACAGATACGCAGTATTTT.

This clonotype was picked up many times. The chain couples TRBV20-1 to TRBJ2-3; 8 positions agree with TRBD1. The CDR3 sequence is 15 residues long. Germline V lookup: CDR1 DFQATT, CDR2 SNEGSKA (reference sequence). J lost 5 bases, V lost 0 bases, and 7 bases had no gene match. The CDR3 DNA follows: TGCAGTGCTAGAGACCCAGGACAGGGTGGAGATACGCAGTATTTT. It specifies CSARDPGQGGDTQYF.

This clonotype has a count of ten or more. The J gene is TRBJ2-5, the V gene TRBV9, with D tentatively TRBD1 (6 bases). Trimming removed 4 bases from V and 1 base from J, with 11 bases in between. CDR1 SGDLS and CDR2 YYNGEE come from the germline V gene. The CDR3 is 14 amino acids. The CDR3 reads CASSPRQAQETQYF. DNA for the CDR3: TGTGCCAGCAGCCCCCGACAGGCCCAAGAGACCCAGTACTTC.

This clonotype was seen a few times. The CDR3 spells CASSLSWTTYEQYF. In DNA form, the CDR3 reads TGTGCCAGCAGCTTATCATGGACTACCTACGAGCAGTACTTC. The chain combines TRBV7-8 with TRBJ2-7; D might be TRBD2 (6 bases). The CDR3 is 14 residues long. Germline V lookup: CDR1 SGHVS, CDR2 FQNEAQ. Deletions cut 2 bases from V and 2 bases from J, with 10 bases between. Drawing the rest from reference TRBV7-8 and TRBJ2-7, the complete variable domain is GAGVSQSPRYKVAKRGQDVALRCDPISGHVSLFWYQQALGQGPEFLTYFQNEAQLDKSGLPSDRFFAERPEGSVSTLKIQRTQQEDSAVYLCASSLSWTTYEQYFGPGTRLTVT.

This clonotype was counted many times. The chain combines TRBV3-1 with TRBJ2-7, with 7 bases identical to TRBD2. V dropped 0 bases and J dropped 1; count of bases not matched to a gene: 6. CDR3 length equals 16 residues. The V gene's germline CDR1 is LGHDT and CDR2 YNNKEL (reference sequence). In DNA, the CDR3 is TGTGCCAGCAGCCAAGATCACGGGACTAAATCCTACGAGCAGTACTTC. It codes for CASSQDHGTKSYEQYF.

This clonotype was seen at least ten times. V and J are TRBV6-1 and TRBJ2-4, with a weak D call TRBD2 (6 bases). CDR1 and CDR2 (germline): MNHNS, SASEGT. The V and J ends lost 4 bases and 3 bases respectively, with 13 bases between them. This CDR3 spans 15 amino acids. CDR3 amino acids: CASSAHGGYKNIQYF. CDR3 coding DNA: TGTGCCAGCAGTGCCCATGGAGGGTACAAAAACATTCAGTACTTC.

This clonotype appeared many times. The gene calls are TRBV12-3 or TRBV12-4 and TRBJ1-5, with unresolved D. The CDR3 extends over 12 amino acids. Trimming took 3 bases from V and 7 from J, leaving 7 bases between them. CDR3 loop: CASSFSDQPQHF. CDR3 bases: TGTGCCAGCAGTTTCAGCGACCAGCCCCAGCATTTT.

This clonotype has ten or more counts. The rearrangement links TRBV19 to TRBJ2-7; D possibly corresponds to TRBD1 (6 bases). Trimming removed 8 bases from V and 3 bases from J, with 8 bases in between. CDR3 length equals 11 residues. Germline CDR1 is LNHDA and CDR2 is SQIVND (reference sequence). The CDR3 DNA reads TGTGCCAGTTCGACAGGCTACGAGCAGTACTTC. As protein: CASSTGYEQYF.

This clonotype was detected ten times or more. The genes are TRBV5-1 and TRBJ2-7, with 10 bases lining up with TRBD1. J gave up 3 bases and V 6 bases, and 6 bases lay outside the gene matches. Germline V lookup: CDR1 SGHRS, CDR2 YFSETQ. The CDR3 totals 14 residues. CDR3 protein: CASTPRTGGYEQYF. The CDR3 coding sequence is TGCGCCAGCACCCCAAGGACAGGGGGCTACGAGCAGTACTTC.

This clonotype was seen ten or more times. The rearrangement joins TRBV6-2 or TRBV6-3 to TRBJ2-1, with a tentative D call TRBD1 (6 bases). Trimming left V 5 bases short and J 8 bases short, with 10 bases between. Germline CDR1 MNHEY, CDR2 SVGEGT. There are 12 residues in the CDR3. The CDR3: CASSQGSHEQFF. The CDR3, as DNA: TGTGCCAGCAGTCAGGGGAGCCATGAGCAGTTCTTC.

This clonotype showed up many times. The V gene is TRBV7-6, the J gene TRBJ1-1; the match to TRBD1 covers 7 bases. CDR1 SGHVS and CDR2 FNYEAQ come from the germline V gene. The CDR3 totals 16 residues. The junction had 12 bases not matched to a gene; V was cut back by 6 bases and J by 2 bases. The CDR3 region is CASRKPGTVDNTEAFF. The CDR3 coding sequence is TGTGCCAGCAGGAAGCCCGGGACAGTCGATAACACTGAAGCTTTCTTT.

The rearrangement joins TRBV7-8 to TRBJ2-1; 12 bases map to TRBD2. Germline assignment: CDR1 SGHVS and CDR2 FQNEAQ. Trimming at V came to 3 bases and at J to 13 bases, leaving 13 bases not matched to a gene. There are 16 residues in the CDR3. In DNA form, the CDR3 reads TGTGCCAGCAGCTTTATAACCGGGACTAGCGGGTCACATCAGTTCTTC. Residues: CASSFITGTSGSHQFF. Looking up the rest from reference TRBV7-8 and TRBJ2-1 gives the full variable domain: GAGVSQSPRYKVAKRGQDVALRCDPISGHVSLFWYQQALGQGPEFLTYFQNEAQLDKSGLPSDRFFAERPEGSVSTLKIQRTQQEDSAVYLCASSFITGTSGSHQFFGPGTRLTVL.

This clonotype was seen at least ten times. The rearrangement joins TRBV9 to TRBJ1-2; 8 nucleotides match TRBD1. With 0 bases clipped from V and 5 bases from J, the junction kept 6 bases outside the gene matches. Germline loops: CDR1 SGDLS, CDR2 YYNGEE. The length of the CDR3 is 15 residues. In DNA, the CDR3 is TGTGCCAGCAGCGTAGCAAGGACAGGGACATATGGCTACACCTTC. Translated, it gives CASSVARTGTYGYTF.

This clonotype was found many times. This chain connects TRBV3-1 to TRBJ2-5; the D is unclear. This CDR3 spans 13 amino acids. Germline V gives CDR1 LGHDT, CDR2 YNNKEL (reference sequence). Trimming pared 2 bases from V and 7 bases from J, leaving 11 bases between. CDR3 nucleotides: TGTGCCAGCAGCCAAAGGACCATGGGGACCCAGTACTTC. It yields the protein CASSQRTMGTQYF.

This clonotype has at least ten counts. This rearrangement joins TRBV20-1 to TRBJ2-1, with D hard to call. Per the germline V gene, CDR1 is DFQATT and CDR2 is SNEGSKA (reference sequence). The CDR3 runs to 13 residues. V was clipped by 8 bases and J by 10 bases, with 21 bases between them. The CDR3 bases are TGCAGTTTCGGGCTTTCTCGATTTGGGGAGCAGTTCTTC. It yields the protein CSFGLSRFGEQFF.

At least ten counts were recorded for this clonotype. This CDR3 is CASSSANWADTQYF. The CDR3 DNA reads TGTGCCAGCAGCTCCGCCAATTGGGCAGATACGCAGTATTTT. The V gene is TRBV7-2, the J gene TRBJ2-3; D unresolved. The ends were cut back, 4 bases at V and 4 bases at J, with 12 bases in the middle. Per the germline V gene, CDR1 is SGHTA and CDR2 is FQGNSA. This CDR3 has 14 residues.

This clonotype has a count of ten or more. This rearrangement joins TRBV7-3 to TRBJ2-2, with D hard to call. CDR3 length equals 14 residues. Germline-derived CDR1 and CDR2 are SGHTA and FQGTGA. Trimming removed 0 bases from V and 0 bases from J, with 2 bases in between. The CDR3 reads CASSLTANTGELFF. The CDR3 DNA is TGTGCCAGCAGCTTAACCGCGAACACCGGGGAGCTGTTTTTT.

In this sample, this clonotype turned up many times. In DNA, the CDR3 is TGTGCCAGCAGCCTAGACTGGTACAATGAGCAGTTCTTC. This translates into CASSLDWYNEQFF. The rearrangement uses TRBV14 and TRBJ2-1, with D hard to call. The V gene's germline CDR1 is SGHDN and CDR2 FVKESK. Trimming removed 4 bases at V and 4 bases at J, with 8 bases between. This CDR3 has 13 amino acids.

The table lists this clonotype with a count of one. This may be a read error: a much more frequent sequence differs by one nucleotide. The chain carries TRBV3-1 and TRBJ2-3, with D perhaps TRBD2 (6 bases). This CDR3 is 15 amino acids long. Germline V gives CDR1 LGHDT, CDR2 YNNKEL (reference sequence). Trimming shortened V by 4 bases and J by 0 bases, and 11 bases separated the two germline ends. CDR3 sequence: CASSPGSSSTDTQYF. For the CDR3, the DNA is TGTGCCAGCAGCCCCGGGAGTAGCAGCACAGATACGCAGTATTTT.

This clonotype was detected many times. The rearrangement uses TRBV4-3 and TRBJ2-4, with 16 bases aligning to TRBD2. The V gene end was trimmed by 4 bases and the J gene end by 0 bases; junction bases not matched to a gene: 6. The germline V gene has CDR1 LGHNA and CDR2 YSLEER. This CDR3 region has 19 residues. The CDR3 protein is CASSLSGTSGRAAKNIQYF. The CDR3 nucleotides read TGCGCCAGCAGCCTTAGCGGGACTAGCGGGAGGGCAGCCAAAAACATTCAGTACTTC.

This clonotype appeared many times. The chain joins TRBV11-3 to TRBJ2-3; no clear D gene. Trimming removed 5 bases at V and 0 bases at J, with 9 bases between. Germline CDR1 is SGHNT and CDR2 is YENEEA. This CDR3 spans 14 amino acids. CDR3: CASSRRTSTDTQYF. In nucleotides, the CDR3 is TGTGCCAGCAGCCGACGGACGAGCACAGATACGCAGTATTTT.

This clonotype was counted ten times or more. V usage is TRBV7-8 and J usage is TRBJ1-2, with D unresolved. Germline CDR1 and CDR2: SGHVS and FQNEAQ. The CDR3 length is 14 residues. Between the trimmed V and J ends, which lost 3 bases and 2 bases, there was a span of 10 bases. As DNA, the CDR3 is TGTGCCAGCAGCTTCAGGAGGGAGAACTATGGCTACACCTTC. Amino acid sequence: CASSFRRENYGYTF.

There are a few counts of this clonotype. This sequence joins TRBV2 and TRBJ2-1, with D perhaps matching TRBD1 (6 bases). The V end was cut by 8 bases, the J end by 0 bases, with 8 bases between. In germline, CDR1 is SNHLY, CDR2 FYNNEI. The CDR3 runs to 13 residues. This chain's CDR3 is CASDRSSYNEQFF. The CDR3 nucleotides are TGTGCCAGCGACAGGAGCTCCTACAATGAGCAGTTCTTC.